This T cell receptor (beta chain) came from a study of naive and memory T cell subsets. Study results and caveats: In CD4 and CD8 cells, diversity dropped from naive through EMRA.

V lost 5 bases and J 1 base, leaving 18 bases between the germline ends. Germline assignment: CDR1 SGHVS and CDR2 FQNEAQ. The CDR3 length is 16 residues. Both TRBC1 and TRBC2 were covered by a beta constant-region primer of two equimolar oligonucleotides. Using its own MiXCR run on the UMI-ligation and nested PCR reads, TCRdb lists one record per CDR3 protein. Of 89,000 or so distinct CDR3 sequences in the sample, about an eighth were seen once. In this sample, this clonotype turned up many times. Its matching antigen is unknown. This TCR was recovered from a human donor in good health. The gene calls are TRBV7-8 and TRBJ2-7, with TRBD2 as a possible D gene (5 bases). The sequencing sample was made of central memory CD4+ T cells from blood. CDR3 bases: TGTGCCAGCAGCCCCATGGTTGTCGAGGGTTCCTACGAGCAGTACTTC. It specifies CASSPMVVEGSYEQYF.